This T cell receptor (beta chain) originates from a study of spatial heterogeneity in lung cancer. The study tagged each TCR cDNA molecule with a unique molecular identifier. One entry per CDR3 protein results from TCRdb running MiXCR on the 5' RACE reads. This repertoire shows about 10,000 distinct CDR3 sequences, roughly 20% found once; its top ten account for roughly 44%. Time point here: blood at routine non-recurrence follow-up after resection. Whole RNA was taken from tumor, nontumor lung or frozen PBMC; it was then sequenced unsorted. J lost 9 bases, V lost 4 bases, and 18 bases had no gene match. The CDR3 runs 17 residues. The germline CDR1 and CDR2 sequences are SGHTA and FQGNSA. This clonotype was observed many times.

The sample here was PBMCs, taken at follow-up. The V gene is TRBV7-2, the J gene TRBJ2-1; 7 positions match TRBD2. The source is a male donor with early-stage non-small cell lung cancer. CDR3 coding DNA: TGTGCCAGCAGCTCCCTAGCGCGGGAGAGCCCTACGAGTGAGCAGTTCTTC. It specifies CASSSLARESPTSEQFF.